This entry concerns a single TCR beta chain. What it binds is unknown. The sample originates from a study of T cell responses to AZD1222 COVID-19 vaccine. Overall study findings and caveats: The reported proportion of spike-specific TCRs targeting unmutated variant regions was nearly half. Repertoires were obtained only post-peak T cell response.

The CDR3 sequence is 16 residues long. The V gene lost 2 bases and the J gene lost 1 base, with 14 bases spanning the gap. Looked up from germline, CDR1 is SGHDN and CDR2 is FVKESK. The protocol was immunoSEQ multiplex PCR, while the TCRdb copy is restricted to in-frame clones and leaves out a portion. Among roughly 190,000 clones listed, just over 90% were seen once. This specimen consisted of peripheral blood, obtained on day 0 of AZD1222 vaccination. The receptor was derived from an adult in good health. The chain recombines TRBV14 with TRBJ1-1; D might be TRBD1 (5 bases). The CDR3 reads CASSQFVGGRNTEAFF. The CDR3 nucleotides read TGTGCCAGCAGCCAATTTGTGGGGGGTCGGAACACTGAAGCTTTCTTT.